This entry is about one TCR beta chain. The authors built TCR beta libraries using iRepertoire HTBI primers and Arm-PCR of CDR3 regions. TCRdb used MiXCR to reprocess the multiplex PCR reads, holding one entry per CDR3 protein. Of 600,000 to 800,000 distinct CDR3 sequences in the sample, about 32% were seen once. The data are from a study of regulatory T cells in long-lasting Graves disease. The time point denotes: persistent/refractory GD, antithyroid drugs over 5 years with positive TRAb. Isolated PBMC RNA provided the starting material for the TCR library. Material: peripheral blood mononuclear cells (PBMCs), obtained when the disease was refractory, from a patient treated with antithyroid drugs. The sequence came from a female donor with Graves disease.

CDR3 bases: TGTGCCAGCAGTTACCTGTCGAAAAGGAACACTGAAGCTTTCTTT. Translated, it gives CASSYLSKRNTEAFF. V is TRBV6-2 or TRBV6-3 and J is TRBJ1-1; D not certain. With 2 bases removed from V and 1 base from J, the gap between germline ends came to 11 bases. This CDR3 is built from 15 residues. CDR1 MNHEY and CDR2 SVGEGT come from the germline V gene.